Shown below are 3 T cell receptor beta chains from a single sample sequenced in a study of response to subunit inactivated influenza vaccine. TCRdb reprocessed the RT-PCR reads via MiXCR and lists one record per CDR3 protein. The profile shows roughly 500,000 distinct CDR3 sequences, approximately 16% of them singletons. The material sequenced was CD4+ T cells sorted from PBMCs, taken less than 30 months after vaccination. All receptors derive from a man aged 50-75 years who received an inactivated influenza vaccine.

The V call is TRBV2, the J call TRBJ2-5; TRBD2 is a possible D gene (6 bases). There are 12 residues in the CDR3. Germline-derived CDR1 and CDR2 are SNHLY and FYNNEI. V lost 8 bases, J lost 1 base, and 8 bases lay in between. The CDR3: CASGGIQETQYF. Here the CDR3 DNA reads TGTGCCAGCGGCGGGATCCAAGAGACCCAGTACTTC.

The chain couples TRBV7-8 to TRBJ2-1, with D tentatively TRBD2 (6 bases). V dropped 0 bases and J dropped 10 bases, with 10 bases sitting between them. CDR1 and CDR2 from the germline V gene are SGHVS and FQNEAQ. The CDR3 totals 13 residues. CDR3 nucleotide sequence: TGTGCCAGCAGCTTAGCGGGGGGTTTCGAGCAGTTCTTC. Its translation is CASSLAGGFEQFF.

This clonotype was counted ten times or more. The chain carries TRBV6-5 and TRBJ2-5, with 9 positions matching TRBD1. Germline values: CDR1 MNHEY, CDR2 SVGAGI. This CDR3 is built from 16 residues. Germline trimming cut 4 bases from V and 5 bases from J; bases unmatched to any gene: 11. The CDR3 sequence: CASSSLRTGAPETQYF. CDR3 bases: TGTGCCAGCAGTTCCCTGAGGACAGGGGCGCCTGAGACCCAGTACTTC.